This TCR beta chain stems from a study of cytomegalovirus exposure and HLA in healthy donors. Vbeta (60) and Jbeta (13) primers were used in the PCR. Some clones are missing from TCRdb's copy, which holds only in-frame ones; the method was immunoSEQ multiplex PCR. The sample records about 140,000 clones, around nine tenths being singletons. Germline CDR1 MGHRA, CDR2 YSYEKL. This CDR3 has 17 residues. V was clipped by 2 bases and J by 6 bases; unmatched bases: 15. Healthy individuals who donated bone marrow served as the donors. Sequenced: PBMCs. The TCR sequence derives from a woman aged 25 to 45 in good health and CMV-seronegative. The chain carries TRBV4-1 and TRBJ2-7, with TRBD2 matching 8 bases. The CDR3 loop reads CASSQPWSGRGGSEQYF. CDR3 in DNA: TGCGCCAGCAGCCAACCTTGGTCCGGGAGGGGGGGGAGCGAGCAGTACTTC.